This entry is about one TCR beta chain. This entry comes from a study of CD8+ T cells in alopecia areata. PBMCs yielded sorted CD4+ and CD8+ T cells. Germline V gives CDR1 SGHDT, CDR2 YYEEEE. The CDR3 totals 12 residues. The trim removed 2 bases at V and 6 bases at J, leaving 2 bases unmatched. cDNA prepared by RNA extraction and subsequent reverse transcription served as the template for sequencing. Here immunoSEQ multiplex PCR was the method, and the copy in TCRdb shows in-frame clones only, minus some. The sample lists 150,000 to 200,000 clones; about 54% were seen once. The chain carries TRBV5-6 and TRBJ2-7; 7 nucleotides line up with TRBD2. The material sequenced was CD4+ T cells sorted from blood. The source of this sequence is a human donor in good health. CDR3: CASSLPGGEQYF. CDR3 sequence (DNA): TGTGCCAGCAGCTTACCGGGGGGCGAGCAGTACTTC.